Listed below are T cell receptor beta chains from one sample, sequenced in a study of blood T cells in healthy people across ages. TCRdb ran MiXCR on the 5' RACE reads and lists one entry per CDR3 protein. The table has approximately 810,000 distinct CDR3 sequences, 29% seen once. The sequenced sample was blood. These receptors were obtained from an elderly woman in good health. Each CDR3 is given with its conserved first and last residue. Each record gives: CDR3 DNA, CDR3 protein, V gene, J gene, D gene, clone size, CDR3 length. The D gene is left open where the match is weak. Rows give clone size only sometimes, using once, few, many, or a class for an expanded clone.

TGTGCCAGCAGTTCCACAGGGGACTCACCCCTCCACTTT	CASSSTGDSPLHF	TRBV12-3/TRBV12-4	TRBJ1-6	TRBD1	many	13
TGTGCCACCAGTGACCAGCGGGGTTACAATGAGCAGTTCTTC	CATSDQRGYNEQFF	TRBV24-1	TRBJ2-1	TRBD2	-	14
TGTGCCATAAGGACAGGGGAAAATTCACCCCTCCACTTT	CAIRTGENSPLHF	TRBV10-3	TRBJ1-6	TRBD1	few	13
TGCAGTGCTAGGGGGGCTAGGGCCACTTATGAAGCTTTCTTT	CSARGARATYEAFF	TRBV20-1	TRBJ1-1	-	-	14
TGTGCCAGCAGCGGGGGGGCGGTCTATGGCTACACCTTC	CASSGGAVYGYTF	TRBV7-2	TRBJ1-2	-	many	13
TGTGCCAGCAGCCCCGTCAGGGGGGACTATGGCTACACCTTC	CASSPVRGDYGYTF	TRBV7-9	TRBJ1-2	TRBD1	many	14
TGTGCCAGCAGTTACTCGACGGGACTAACCTACGAGCAGTACTTC	CASSYSTGLTYEQYF	TRBV6-5	TRBJ2-7	TRBD2	many	15
TGTGCCAGCAGCCCTTTTATGGGGGCAGATACGCAGTATTTT	CASSPFMGADTQYF	TRBV13	TRBJ2-3	-	many	14
TGCGCCACCAGTGATTTGCGGGGGGGTGACTCCTACAATGAGCAGTTCTTC	CATSDLRGGDSYNEQFF	TRBV24-1	TRBJ2-1	TRBD2	-	17
TGTGCCAGCAGCGTAGGGGGGATGCGGAAAACGGACATTCAGTACTTC	CASSVGGMRKTDIQYF	TRBV9	TRBJ2-4	-	-	16
TGTGCCAGCAGCCCGAGATCAGGGAGAATTCTCTATGGCTACACCTTC	CASSPRSGRILYGYTF	TRBV2	TRBJ1-2	-	many	16
TGTGCCAGCAGCGTAGGCGGGGCATCAGAAGGTGAGCAGTACTTC	CASSVGGASEGEQYF	TRBV9	TRBJ2-7	-	-	15
TGTGCCATCAGTTCCCGCCAGGGGAATCAGCCCCAGCATTTT	CAISSRQGNQPQHF	TRBV10-3	TRBJ1-5	-	many	14
TGTGCCAGCTCACCACCTCGGACAGGGCTTGTCAATCAGCCCCAGCATTTT	CASSPPRTGLVNQPQHF	TRBV18	TRBJ1-5	TRBD1	-	17
TGTGCCAGCAGTGGCCGGGACTTATACAATGAGCAGTTCTTC	CASSGRDLYNEQFF	TRBV6-6	TRBJ2-1	-	-	14
TGCGCCAGCAGAATAGCGGGAGGGCCGAGTGAGCAGTACTTC	CASRIAGGPSEQYF	TRBV5-1	TRBJ2-5	TRBD2	-	14
TGCAGCGCTGACGGGGGAACTGAAGCTTTCTTT	CSADGGTEAFF	TRBV29-1	TRBJ1-1	-	few	11
TGTGCCAGCAGTGTGAGGGGAATGAACACTGAAGCTTTCTTT	CASSVRGMNTEAFF	TRBV2	TRBJ1-1	-	-	14
TGTGCCAGCAGCCCTCCGGGGGTTAGTGCCAAAAACATTCAGTACTTC	CASSPPGVSAKNIQYF	TRBV7-2	TRBJ2-4	-	-	16
TGTGTCAGCAGTTACGGCCTCCCCAGTCAAGAGACCCAGTACTTC	CVSSYGLPSQETQYF	TRBV6-5	TRBJ2-5	-	-	15
TGTGCCTGGAGCTCAACTTCCCCCGATCAGCCCCAGCATTTT	CAWSSTSPDQPQHF	TRBV30	TRBJ1-5	-	-	14
TGTGCCAGCAGCTCCGGGACAGTCTCCACCTTC	CASSSGTVSTF	TRBV7-2	TRBJ1-2	TRBD1	few	11
TGTGCCAGCAGGTTCGGTCGGGGAAGTGCCTATGGCTACACCTTC	CASRFGRGSAYGYTF	TRBV28	TRBJ1-2	-	-	15
TGTGCCAGCAGCTTTAACGGGGGCCAGTACAATGAGCAGTTCTTC	CASSFNGGQYNEQFF	TRBV7-2	TRBJ2-1	-	-	15
TGTGCCAGCAGCTTTAACAGGGGAAGCTCCTACAATGAGCAGTTCTTC	CASSFNRGSSYNEQFF	TRBV11-3	TRBJ2-1	TRBD1	-	16
TGTGCCAGCAGTAAACCGGGGATGGATTCAGATACGCAGTATTTT	CASSKPGMDSDTQYF	TRBV12-3/TRBV12-4	TRBJ2-3	-	few	15
TGTGCCAGCAGCTTAGGGGCAGGAGGCGGCTACACCTTC	CASSLGAGGGYTF	TRBV12-3/TRBV12-4	TRBJ1-2	-	many	13
TGTGCCGGTAGTCTCCCGGGCTCCCGGTACAATGAGCAGTTCTTC	CAGSLPGSRYNEQFF	TRBV19	TRBJ2-1	-	-	15